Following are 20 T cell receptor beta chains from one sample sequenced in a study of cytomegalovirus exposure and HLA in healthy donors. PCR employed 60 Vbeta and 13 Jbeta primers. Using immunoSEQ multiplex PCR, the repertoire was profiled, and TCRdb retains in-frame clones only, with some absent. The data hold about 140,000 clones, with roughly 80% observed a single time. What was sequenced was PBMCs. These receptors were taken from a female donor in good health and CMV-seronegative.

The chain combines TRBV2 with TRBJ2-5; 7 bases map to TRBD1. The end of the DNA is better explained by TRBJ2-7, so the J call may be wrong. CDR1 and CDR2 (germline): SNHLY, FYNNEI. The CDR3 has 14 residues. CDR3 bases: TGTGCCAGCAGTGGAAAAAGGACAGGCTACGAGCAGTACTTC. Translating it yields CASSGKRTGYEQYF.

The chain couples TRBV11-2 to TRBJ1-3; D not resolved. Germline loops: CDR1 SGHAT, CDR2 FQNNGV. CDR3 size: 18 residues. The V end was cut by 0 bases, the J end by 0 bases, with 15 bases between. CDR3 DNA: TGTGCCAGCAGCTTAGACCCCTCGAGATTGAGCTCTGGAAACACCATATATTTT. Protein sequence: CASSLDPSRLSSGNTIYF.

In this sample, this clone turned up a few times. CDR3 sequence (DNA): TGTGCCAGCAGCCCAAGGACTAGCGCCTACGAGCAGTACTTC. It specifies CASSPRTSAYEQYF. The V and J genes are TRBV5-6 and TRBJ2-7; 9 nucleotides line up with TRBD2. There are 14 residues in the CDR3. CDR1 is SGHDT and CDR2 is YYEEEE in the germline V gene. With V trimmed by 4 bases and J by 2 bases, 4 bases remained unmatched. Full variable domain (missing parts from reference TRBV5-6 and TRBJ2-7): DAGVTQSPTHLIKTRGQQVTLRCSPKSGHDTVSWYQQALGQGPQFIFQYYEEEERQRGNFPDRFSGHQFPNYSSELNVNALLLGDSALYLCASSPRTSAYEQYFGPGTRLTVT.

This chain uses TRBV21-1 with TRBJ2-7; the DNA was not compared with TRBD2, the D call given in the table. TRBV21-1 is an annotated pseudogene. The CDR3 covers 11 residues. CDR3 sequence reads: CASSKDLEQYF. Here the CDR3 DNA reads TGTGCCAGCAGCAAAGATCTCGAGCAGTACTTC.

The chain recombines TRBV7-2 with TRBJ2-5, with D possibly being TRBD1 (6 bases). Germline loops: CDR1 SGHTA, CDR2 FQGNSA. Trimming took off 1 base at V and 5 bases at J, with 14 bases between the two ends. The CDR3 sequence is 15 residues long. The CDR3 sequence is CASSLGGGPRETQYF. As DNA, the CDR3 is TGTGCCAGCAGCTTAGGTGGGGGCCCGCGGGAGACCCAGTACTTC.

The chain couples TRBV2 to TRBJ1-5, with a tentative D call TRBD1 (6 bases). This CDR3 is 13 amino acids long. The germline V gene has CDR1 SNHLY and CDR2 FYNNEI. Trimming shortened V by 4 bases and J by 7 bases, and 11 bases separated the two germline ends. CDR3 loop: CASSVAGDQPQHF. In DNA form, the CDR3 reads TGTGCCAGCAGTGTCGCAGGGGACCAGCCCCAGCATTTT. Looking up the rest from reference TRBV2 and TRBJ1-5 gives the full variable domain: EPEVTQTPSHQVTQMGQEVILRCVPISNHLYFYWYRQILGQKVEFLVSFYNNEISEKSEIFDDQFSVERPDGSNFTLKIRSTKLEDSAMYFCASSVAGDQPQHFGDGTRLSIL.

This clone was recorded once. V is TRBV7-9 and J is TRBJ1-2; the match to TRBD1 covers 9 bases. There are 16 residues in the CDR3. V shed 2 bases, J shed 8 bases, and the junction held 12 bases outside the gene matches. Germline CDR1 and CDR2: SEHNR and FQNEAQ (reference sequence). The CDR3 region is CASSLTGGAGGSGYTF. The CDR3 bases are TGTGCCAGCAGCTTAACAGGGGGCGCCGGAGGGTCCGGCTACACCTTC.

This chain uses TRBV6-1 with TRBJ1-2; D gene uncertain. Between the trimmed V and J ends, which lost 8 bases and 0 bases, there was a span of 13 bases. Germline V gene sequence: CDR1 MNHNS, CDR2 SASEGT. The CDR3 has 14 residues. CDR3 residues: CASDYGASNYGYTF. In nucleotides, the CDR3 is TGTGCCAGCGATTACGGAGCTTCTAACTATGGCTACACCTTC.

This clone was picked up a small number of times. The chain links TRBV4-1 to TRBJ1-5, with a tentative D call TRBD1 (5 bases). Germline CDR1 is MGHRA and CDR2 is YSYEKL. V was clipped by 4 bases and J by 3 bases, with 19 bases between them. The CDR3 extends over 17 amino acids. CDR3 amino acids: CASSPRQTTIYNQPQHF. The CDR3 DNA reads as TGCGCCAGCAGCCCCCGACAGACCACCATCTACAATCAGCCCCAGCATTTT.

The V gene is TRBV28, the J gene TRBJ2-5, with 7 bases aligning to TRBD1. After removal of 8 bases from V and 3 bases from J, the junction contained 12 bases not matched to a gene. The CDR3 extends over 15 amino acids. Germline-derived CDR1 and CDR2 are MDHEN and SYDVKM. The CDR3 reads CASAAPSTGEETQYF. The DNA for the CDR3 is TGTGCCAGCGCTGCACCTTCAACAGGGGAAGAGACCCAGTACTTC.

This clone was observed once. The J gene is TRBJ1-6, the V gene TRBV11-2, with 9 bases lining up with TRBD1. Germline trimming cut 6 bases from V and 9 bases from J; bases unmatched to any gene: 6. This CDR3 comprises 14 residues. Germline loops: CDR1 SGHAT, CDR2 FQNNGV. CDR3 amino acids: CASRLQGAGSPLHF. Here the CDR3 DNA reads TGTGCCAGCAGATTACAGGGGGCTGGTTCACCCCTCCACTTT.

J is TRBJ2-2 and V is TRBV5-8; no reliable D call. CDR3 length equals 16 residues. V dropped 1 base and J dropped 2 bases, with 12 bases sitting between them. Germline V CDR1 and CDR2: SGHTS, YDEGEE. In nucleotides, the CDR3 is TGTGCCAGCAGCTTGAGTGGCAGACTCAACACCGGGGAGCTGTTTTTT. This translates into CASSLSGRLNTGELFF.

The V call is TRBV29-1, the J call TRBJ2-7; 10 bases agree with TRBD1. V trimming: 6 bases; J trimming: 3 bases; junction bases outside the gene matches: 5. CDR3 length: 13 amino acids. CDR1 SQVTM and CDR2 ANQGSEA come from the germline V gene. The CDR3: CSVLGTGDYEQYF. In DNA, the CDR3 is TGCAGCGTCCTTGGGACAGGGGACTACGAGCAGTACTTC.

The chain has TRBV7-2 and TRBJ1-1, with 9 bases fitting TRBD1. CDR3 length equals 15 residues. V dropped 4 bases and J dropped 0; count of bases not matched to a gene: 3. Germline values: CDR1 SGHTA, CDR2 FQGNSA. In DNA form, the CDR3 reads TGTGCCAGCAGCTCACAGGGGGCCCTGAACACTGAAGCTTTCTTT. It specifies CASSSQGALNTEAFF.

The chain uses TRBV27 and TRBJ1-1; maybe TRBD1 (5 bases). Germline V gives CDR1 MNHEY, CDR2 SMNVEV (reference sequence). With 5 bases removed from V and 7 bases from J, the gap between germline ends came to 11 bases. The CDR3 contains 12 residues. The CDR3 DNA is TGTGCCAGCAGTAAGGGACTGTGTGAAGCTTTCTTT. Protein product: CASSKGLCEAFF.

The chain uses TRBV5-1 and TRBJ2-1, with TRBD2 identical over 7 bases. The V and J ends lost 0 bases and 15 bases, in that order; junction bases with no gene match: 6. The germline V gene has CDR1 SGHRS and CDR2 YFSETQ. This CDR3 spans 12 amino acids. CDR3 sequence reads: CASSLAREALFF. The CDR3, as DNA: TGCGCCAGCAGCTTGGCTCGGGAGGCCCTGTTCTTC.

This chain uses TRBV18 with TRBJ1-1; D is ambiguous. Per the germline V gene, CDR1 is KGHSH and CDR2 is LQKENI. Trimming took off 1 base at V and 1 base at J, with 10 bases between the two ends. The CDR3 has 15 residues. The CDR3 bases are TGTGCCAGCTCACCACAGTCCCAGTCGAACACTGAAGCTTTCTTT. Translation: CASSPQSQSNTEAFF.

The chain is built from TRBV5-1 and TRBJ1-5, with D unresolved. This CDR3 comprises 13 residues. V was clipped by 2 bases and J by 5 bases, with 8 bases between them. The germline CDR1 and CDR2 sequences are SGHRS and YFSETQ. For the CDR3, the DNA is TGCGCCAGCAGCTTATTCCGCGATCAGCCCCAGCATTTT. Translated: CASSLFRDQPQHF.

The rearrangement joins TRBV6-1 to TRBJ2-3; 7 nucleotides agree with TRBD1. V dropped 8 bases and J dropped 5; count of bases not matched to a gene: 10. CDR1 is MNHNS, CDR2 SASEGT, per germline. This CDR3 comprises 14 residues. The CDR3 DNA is TGTGCCAGCGAACAGGGGTTAAGGGGAGATACGCAGTATTTT. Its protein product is CASEQGLRGDTQYF.

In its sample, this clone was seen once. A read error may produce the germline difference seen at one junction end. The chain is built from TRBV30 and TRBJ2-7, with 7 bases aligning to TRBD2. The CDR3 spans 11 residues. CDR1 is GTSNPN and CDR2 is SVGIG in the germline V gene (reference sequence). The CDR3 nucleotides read TGTGCCTGGAGTGTACGGGGCGGGAGTAACTTC. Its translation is CAWSVRGGSNF.